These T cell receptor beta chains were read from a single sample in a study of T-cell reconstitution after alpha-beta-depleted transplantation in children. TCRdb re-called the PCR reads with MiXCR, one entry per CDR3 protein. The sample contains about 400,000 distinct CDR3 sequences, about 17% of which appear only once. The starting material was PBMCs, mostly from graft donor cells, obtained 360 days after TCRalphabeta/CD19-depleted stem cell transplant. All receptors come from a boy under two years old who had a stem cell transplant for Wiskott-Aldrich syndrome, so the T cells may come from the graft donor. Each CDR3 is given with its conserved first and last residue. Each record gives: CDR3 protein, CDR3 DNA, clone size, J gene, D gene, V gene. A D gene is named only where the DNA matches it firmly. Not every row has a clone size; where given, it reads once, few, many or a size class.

CDR3: CASSFELAGGVEQFF
DNA: TGTGCCAGCAGTTTCGAGCTAGCGGGAGGGGTTGAGCAGTTCTTC
size: few
J: TRBJ2-1
D: TRBD2
V: TRBV27

CDR3: CSARGLANDNEQFF
DNA: TGCAGTGCTAGGGGACTAGCCAACGACAATGAGCAGTTCTTC
size: -
J: TRBJ2-1
D: TRBD2
V: TRBV20-1

CDR3: CASSLVKLAHQETQYF
DNA: TGTGCCAGCAGCTTAGTAAAACTAGCGCATCAAGAGACCCAGTACTTC
size: -
J: TRBJ2-5
D: TRBD2
V: TRBV7-9

CDR3: CASSLLHRGFTEAFF
DNA: TGCGCCAGCAGCTTGCTCCACAGGGGTTTCACTGAAGCTTTCTTT
size: -
J: TRBJ1-1
D: TRBD1
V: TRBV5-1

CDR3: CASSLAPKGGVTEAFF
DNA: TGTGCCAGCAGCTTAGCGCCCAAGGGGGGAGTGACTGAAGCTTTCTTT
size: -
J: TRBJ1-1
D: -
V: TRBV7-2

CDR3: CASSSGTKKNTGELFF
DNA: TGCGCCAGCAGCTCCGGGACAAAGAAGAACACCGGGGAGCTGTTTTTT
size: few
J: TRBJ2-2
D: -
V: TRBV4-1

CDR3: CATSIAGTNTGELFF
DNA: TGTGCCACCAGTATAGCGGGAACGAACACCGGGGAGCTGTTTTTT
size: few
J: TRBJ2-2
D: TRBD2
V: TRBV24-1

CDR3: CAISGTDNNEQFF
DNA: TGTGCCATCTCCGGGACGGACAACAATGAGCAGTTCTTC
size: few
J: TRBJ2-1
D: -
V: TRBV10-3

CDR3: CASSLAPMALLYNEQFF
DNA: TGTGCCAGCAGCTTAGCGCCTATGGCCCTGCTTTACAATGAGCAGTTCTTC
size: many
J: TRBJ2-1
D: -
V: TRBV7-2

CDR3: CASRRTRNYEQYF
DNA: TGTGCCAGCCGACGGACTAGAAACTACGAGCAGTACTTC
size: few
J: TRBJ2-7
D: TRBD2
V: TRBV12-3/TRBV12-4

CDR3: CSALEGPGYNEQFF
DNA: TGCAGCGCCCTCGAGGGACCAGGATACAATGAGCAGTTCTTC
size: few
J: TRBJ2-1
D: -
V: TRBV29-1

CDR3: CSVVRGLDTQYF
DNA: TGCAGCGTTGTTAGAGGGCTAGATACGCAGTATTTT
size: few
J: TRBJ2-3
D: -
V: TRBV29-1

CDR3: CSARGGLSNQPQHF
DNA: TGCAGTGCTAGAGGGGGGTTGAGCAATCAGCCCCAGCATTTT
size: -
J: TRBJ1-5
D: -
V: TRBV20-1

CDR3: CASSYWAGDHNEQFF
DNA: TGTGCCAGCAGTTACTGGGCGGGAGATCACAATGAGCAGTTCTTC
size: -
J: TRBJ2-1
D: TRBD2
V: TRBV6-5

CDR3: CSARWGINEQFF
DNA: TGCAGTGCTAGGTGGGGGATCAATGAGCAGTTCTTC
size: once
J: TRBJ2-1
D: -
V: TRBV20-1

CDR3: CSAYGQGAVTGELFF
DNA: TGCAGTGCCTATGGACAGGGGGCGGTCACCGGGGAGCTGTTTTTT
size: -
J: TRBJ2-2
D: TRBD1
V: TRBV20-1

CDR3: CASSLVSFTDTQYF
DNA: TGTGCCAGCAGCTTAGTTAGCTTCACAGATACGCAGTATTTT
size: few
J: TRBJ2-3
D: -
V: TRBV7-2

CDR3: CASSRSGRTAQYF
DNA: TGCGCCAGCTCCCGGAGCGGGAGAACGGCCCAGTACTTC
size: -
J: TRBJ2-5
D: TRBD2
V: TRBV5-1

CDR3: CASSVVPELGTQYF
DNA: TGTGCCAGCAGCGTAGTCCCGGAGCTCGGGACCCAGTACTTC
size: few
J: TRBJ2-5
D: -
V: TRBV9

CDR3: CASSSTLQGSYYYEQYF
DNA: TGCGCCAGCAGCTCAACGCTACAGGGCAGCTACTACTACGAGCAGTACTTC
size: -
J: TRBJ2-7
D: -
V: TRBV5-1

CDR3: CASSPQGSFGYTF
DNA: TGTGCCAGCAGCCCCCAGGGGAGTTTTGGCTACACCTTC
size: -
J: TRBJ1-2
D: -
V: TRBV12-3/TRBV12-4

CDR3: CASRSGAYEQYF
DNA: TGCGCCAGCCGTAGCGGCGCCTACGAGCAGTACTTC
size: -
J: TRBJ2-7
D: -
V: TRBV5-1

CDR3: CSARGQGPGELFF
DNA: TGCAGTGCTAGAGGACAGGGGCCCGGGGAGCTGTTTTTT
size: many
J: TRBJ2-2
D: TRBD1
V: TRBV20-1